Below, 32 T cell receptor beta chains from the same sample are listed, as sequenced in a study of T-cell memory formation after mild COVID-19 listed by TCRdb under 2021. Libraries were built with 5' RACE. Reads for this sample came from an Illumina NovaSeq 6000. TCRdb's own reprocessing of the public reads used fastp at Q25 and MiXCR and kept productive beta chains. Rows merge per CDR3 protein into single entries with the most common DNA and genes. A total of approximately 580,000 distinct CDR3 sequences appear in this sample, roughly 20% of them only once. The ten largest clones take up 12% of the sample. The sample consisted of PBMCs or a T cell subset sorted from them (not recorded which). The source is an adult woman who had mild COVID-19 (a few samples of this study predate the infection). The sample titles of this study are shuffled in the database, so cell type and time point are left out; the donor was told from shared clones.

This clonotype showed up many times. The chain employs TRBV20-1 and TRBJ1-1; 8 bases fit TRBD1. The CDR3 extends over 15 amino acids. The germline CDR1 and CDR2 sequences are DFQATT and SNEGSKA (reference sequence). V shed 6 bases, J shed 0 bases, and the junction held 9 bases outside the gene matches. The CDR3 bases are TGCAGTGCGCGGCGGCAGGGGGCAGTGAACACTGAAGCTTTCTTT. Translated, it gives CSARRQGAVNTEAFF.

V gene TRBV11-2 combines with J gene TRBJ2-5; 7 positions agree with TRBD1. Germline trimming cut 5 bases from V and 5 bases from J; bases unmatched to any gene: 11. CDR3 length equals 15 residues. The V gene's germline CDR1 is SGHAT and CDR2 FQNNGV. CDR3 DNA: TGTGCCAGCAGCGTCGGGAACAGGGGCCGGGAGACCCAGTACTTC. It specifies CASSVGNRGRETQYF.

The chain is built from TRBV5-1 and TRBJ1-1, with 7 bases aligning to TRBD1. The germline gives CDR1 SGHRS, CDR2 YFSETQ. V was pared by 2 bases and J by 7 bases, with 8 bases of the junction left unmatched. This CDR3 contains 14 residues. The CDR3 region has the DNA TGCGCCAGCAGCTTCACAGGGGATAGCGATGAAGCTTTCTTT. Translation: CASSFTGDSDEAFF.

The V call is TRBV15, the J call TRBJ1-1; D not resolved. The CDR3 extends over 15 amino acids. V gave up 3 bases and J gave up 5 bases, with 16 bases separating them. In germline, CDR1 is LNHNV, CDR2 YYDKDF (reference sequence). The CDR3 loop reads CATSRRTALSTEAFF. The CDR3 bases are TGTGCCACCAGCAGGCGGACGGCTTTGTCAACTGAAGCTTTCTTT. Looking up the rest from reference TRBV15 and TRBJ1-1 gives the full variable domain: DAMVIQNPRYQVTQFGKPVTLSCSQTLNHNVMYWYQQKSSQAPKLLFHYYDKDFNNEADTPDNFQSRRPNTSFCFLDIRSPGLGDTAMYLCATSRRTALSTEAFFGQGTRLTVV.

The table lists this clonotype with a few counts. This chain links TRBV5-1 with TRBJ2-7; the match to TRBD2 covers 13 bases. The CDR3 extends over 16 amino acids. Germline V lookup: CDR1 SGHRS, CDR2 YFSETQ. The ends lost 4 bases at V and 1 base at J; junction bases unmatched: 5. This chain's CDR3 is CASSPTGLAGSYEQYF. DNA for the CDR3: TGCGCCAGCAGCCCAACGGGACTAGCGGGGTCCTACGAGCAGTACTTC.

A few counts support this clonotype. The V gene is TRBV7-9, the J gene TRBJ2-7; D may correspond to TRBD1 or TRBD2 (5 bases each). CDR1 is SEHNR and CDR2 is FQNEAQ in the germline V gene (reference sequence). The CDR3 extends over 16 amino acids. Trimming shortened V by 4 bases and J by 4 bases, and 20 bases separated the two germline ends. CDR3 sequence (DNA): TGTGCCAGCAGCTACCCTACGGGGCAGGCAGGTTACGAGCAGTACTTC. Its translation is CASSYPTGQAGYEQYF. The full variable domain, rest sourced from reference TRBV7-9 and TRBJ2-7, is DTGVSQNPRHKITKRGQNVTFRCDPISEHNRLYWYRQTLGQGPEFLTYFQNEAQLEKSRLLSDRFSAERPKGSFSTLEIQRTEQGDSAMYLCASSYPTGQAGYEQYFGPGTRLTVT.

This clonotype has ten or more counts. The chain carries TRBV5-1 and TRBJ2-1; 12 bases agree with TRBD2. In germline, CDR1 is SGHRS, CDR2 YFSETQ. Trimming at V came to 1 base and at J to 7 bases, leaving 3 bases not matched to a gene. CDR3 size: 15 residues. CDR3 loop: CASSLMLAGGNEQFF. CDR3 sequence (DNA): TGCGCCAGCAGCTTGATGCTAGCGGGGGGGAATGAGCAGTTCTTC.

This clonotype was detected only a few times. The gene calls are TRBV7-9 and TRBJ2-7, with 7 nucleotides matching TRBD1. There are 15 residues in the CDR3. V shed 4 bases, J shed 3 bases, and the junction held 9 bases outside the gene matches. Germline values: CDR1 SEHNR, CDR2 FQNEAQ (reference sequence). The CDR3 loop reads CASSSPEDRHYEQYF. DNA for the CDR3: TGTGCCAGCAGCTCGCCCGAGGACAGGCACTACGAGCAGTACTTC.

The V call is TRBV2, the J call TRBJ2-2; D may be TRBD2 (6 bases). Germline values: CDR1 SNHLY, CDR2 FYNNEI. V dropped 4 bases and J dropped 3 bases, with 12 bases sitting between them. The CDR3 contains 15 residues. The CDR3 here is CASSAGGPDTGELFF. CDR3 sequence (DNA): TGTGCCAGCAGTGCAGGAGGGCCGGACACCGGGGAGCTGTTTTTT.

This clonotype was recorded a few times. The chain joins TRBV3-1 to TRBJ1-2, with unresolved D. Looked up from germline, CDR1 is LGHDT and CDR2 is YNNKEL (reference sequence). The germline V and J ends were trimmed by 4 bases and 0 bases, with 9 bases remaining between them. This CDR3 is 14 amino acids long. This CDR3 is CASSPMKANYGYTF. CDR3 bases: TGTGCCAGCAGCCCCATGAAAGCTAACTATGGCTACACCTTC.

This clonotype has only a few counts. V and J are TRBV5-6 and TRBJ2-7; no firm D call. The length of the CDR3 is 15 residues. Per germline, CDR1 SGHDT and CDR2 YYEEEE. V lost 0 bases, J lost 1 base, and 11 bases lay in between. This CDR3 is CASSLAGEDSYEQYF. The CDR3 DNA reads TGTGCCAGCAGCTTGGCCGGAGAAGATTCCTACGAGCAGTACTTC.

This chain joins TRBV5-1 and TRBJ2-3, with TRBD2 matching over 7 bases. After removal of 5 bases from V and 5 bases from J, the junction contained 8 bases not matched to a gene. Germline V gene data show CDR1 as SGHRS and CDR2 as YFSETQ. CDR3 size: 14 residues. CDR3 amino acids: CASRTAGAEDTQYF. The CDR3 DNA reads TGCGCCAGCAGGACGGCGGGAGCGGAAGATACGCAGTATTTT.

The chain is built from TRBV7-8 and TRBJ2-7, with 11 positions matching TRBD2. The CDR3 has 20 amino acids. The germline V gene encodes CDR1 SGHVS and CDR2 FQNEAQ. V was clipped by 5 bases and J by 4 bases; unmatched bases: 22. CDR3 sequence: CASSPDLGVGTSGSWYEQYF. The CDR3 DNA reads TGTGCCAGCAGCCCAGACCTCGGGGTGGGAACTAGCGGGAGCTGGTACGAGCAGTACTTC.

This clonotype showed up just a few times. The chain employs TRBV24-1 and TRBJ2-3, with D unresolved. The V end was cut by 5 bases, the J end by 4 bases, with 3 bases between. Germline CDR1 reads KGHDR; CDR2 reads SFDVKD. This CDR3 has 11 amino acids. The CDR3 region has the DNA TGTGCCACCAGTGGACCAGATACGCAGTATTTT. This codes for CATSGPDTQYF.

In its sample, this clonotype was seen once. The V gene is TRBV27, the J gene TRBJ2-7; 9 bases are shared with TRBD2. The CDR3 extends over 18 amino acids. CDR1 MNHEY and CDR2 SMNVEV come from the germline V gene (reference sequence). The V gene end was trimmed by 0 bases and the J gene end by 3 bases; junction bases not matched to a gene: 12. CDR3 nucleotide sequence: TGTGCCAGCAGTTTATCGGCCGGAGGTAGCGGGAGTGGCTACGAGCAGTACTTC. Amino acids: CASSLSAGGSGSGYEQYF.

The V gene is TRBV12-3 or TRBV12-4, the J gene TRBJ2-7; the D gene is possibly TRBD2 (5 bases). V shed 5 bases and J shed 4 bases, with 18 bases lying between them. This CDR3 region has 15 residues. CDR3 amino acids: CASSPMGDGPYEQYF. The DNA for the CDR3 is TGTGCCAGCAGTCCTATGGGAGACGGACCTTACGAGCAGTACTTC.

This clonotype was detected ten times or more. V and J are TRBV12-3 or TRBV12-4 and TRBJ2-1; possibly TRBD2 for D (6 bases). Between the trimmed V and J ends, which lost 5 bases and 2 bases, there was a span of 13 bases. This CDR3 comprises 15 residues. CDR3 loop: CASSPGGAAYNEQFF. CDR3 bases: TGTGCCAGCAGTCCCGGGGGAGCGGCCTACAATGAGCAGTTCTTC.

The chain carries TRBV9 and TRBJ2-1; 10 bases are a match to TRBD2. Germline V lookup: CDR1 SGDLS, CDR2 YYNGEE. V lost 0 bases to trimming and J lost 7 bases; unmatched junction nucleotides: 10. CDR3 length: 17 amino acids. The CDR3 sequence: CASSVGGAAGGQNEQFF. DNA for the CDR3: TGTGCCAGCAGCGTAGGTGGAGCAGCGGGGGGGCAAAATGAGCAGTTCTTC.

This clonotype was recorded at least ten times. The chain uses TRBV5-5 and TRBJ2-7; D may be TRBD1 (6 bases). V was cut by 4 bases and J by 3 bases, with 11 bases left in between. The length of the CDR3 is 13 residues. Looked up from germline, CDR1 is SGHKS and CDR2 is YYEKEE (reference sequence). In DNA, the CDR3 is TGTGCCAGCAGCGGCGGACAGTTCTACGAGCAGTACTTC. Translation gives CASSGGQFYEQYF. Drawing the rest from reference TRBV5-5 and TRBJ2-7, the complete variable domain is DAGVTQSPTHLIKTRGQQVTLRCSPISGHKSVSWYQQVLGQGPQFIFQYYEKEERGRGNFPDRFSARQFPNYSSELNVNALLLGDSALYLCASSGGQFYEQYFGPGTRLTVT.

This clonotype was counted between two and nine times. The chain is built from TRBV5-6 and TRBJ2-5; D is uncertain. CDR3 length: 13 amino acids. The V end lost 0 bases, the J end lost 4 bases, and 7 bases lay between the germline ends. In germline, CDR1 is SGHDT, CDR2 YYEEEE. The CDR3 coding sequence is TGTGCCAGCAGCTTGGTCCAGAGAGAGACCCAGTACTTC. Translation: CASSLVQRETQYF.

This clonotype was found a few times. The chain uses TRBV19 and TRBJ2-1, with unresolved D. Per germline, CDR1 LNHDA and CDR2 SQIVND (reference sequence). This CDR3 is 14 amino acids long. Trimming stripped 3 bases from V and 4 bases from J, with 10 bases between. CDR3 nucleotides: TGTGCCAGTAGTATCTTGGGTCCATACAATGAGCAGTTCTTC. It codes for CASSILGPYNEQFF.

This clonotype was found a few times. The chain employs TRBV5-5 and TRBJ2-7, with 10 bases lining up with TRBD2. Germline lookup yields CDR1 SGHKS and CDR2 YYEKEE (reference sequence). Unmatched junction bases numbered 8, after V lost 0 bases and J lost 11 bases. This CDR3 spans 14 amino acids. For the CDR3, the DNA is TGTGCCAGCAGCTTGGGCGGACTAGCGGTCTCTGAGTACTTC. Protein: CASSLGGLAVSEYF.

The gene calls are TRBV6-5 and TRBJ1-2, with D maybe TRBD1 (6 bases). The CDR3 is made up of 14 amino acids. The V and J ends lost 7 bases and 8 bases respectively, with 20 bases between them. CDR1 is MNHEY and CDR2 is SVGAGI in the germline V gene. The CDR3 loop is CASNLRGGAPGYTF. The CDR3 coding sequence is TGTGCCAGCAACCTGAGGGGGGGAGCCCCGGGCTACACCTTC.

This clonotype was counted at least ten times. This chain joins TRBV7-8 and TRBJ2-5; either TRBD1 or TRBD2 may fit D (5 bases each). V lost 3 bases to trimming and J lost 5 bases, with 22 bases between them. This CDR3 is 17 amino acids long. CDR1 SGHVS and CDR2 FQNEAQ come from the germline V gene. CDR3 DNA: TGTGCCAGCAGCTTCGGGACGGTGGAACTTATGGGGGAGACCCAGTACTTC. It is translated as CASSFGTVELMGETQYF.

The DNA for the CDR3 is TGCAGTGCTAGAGTCCCGGACAGGGGCTGGCAAGAGACCCAGTACTTC. Protein sequence: CSARVPDRGWQETQYF. J is TRBJ2-5 and V is TRBV20-1, with 9 bases lining up with TRBD1. Per the germline V gene, CDR1 is DFQATT and CDR2 is SNEGSKA (reference sequence). The CDR3 length is 16 residues. J was trimmed by 2 bases and V by 1 base; bases with no gene match: 8.

This clonotype showed up many times. The genes are TRBV11-2 and TRBJ2-1; D is possibly TRBD2 (6 bases). V lost 0 bases to trimming and J lost 7 bases, with 10 bases between them. Germline CDR1 and CDR2: SGHAT and FQNNGV. The CDR3 totals 14 residues. For the CDR3, the DNA is TGTGCCAGCAGCTTAGAACCAGGAGGGAATGAGCAGTTCTTC. It yields the protein CASSLEPGGNEQFF.

The J gene is TRBJ1-5, the V gene TRBV20-1; 8 positions match TRBD1. Germline-derived CDR1 and CDR2 are DFQATT and SNEGSKA (reference sequence). J was trimmed by 8 bases and V by 5 bases; bases with no gene match: 8. CDR3 length: 13 amino acids. The CDR3 sequence: CSAPAGGFEPQHF. CDR3 nucleotides: TGCAGTGCTCCGGCAGGGGGCTTCGAGCCCCAGCATTTT.

This CDR3 reads CASSVAPGQAYEQYF. The CDR3 nucleotides are TGTGCCAGCAGCGTAGCTCCGGGGCAGGCCTACGAGCAGTACTTC. The V gene is TRBV9, the J gene TRBJ2-7; D possibly uses TRBD1 or TRBD2 (5 bases each). CDR1 and CDR2 (germline): SGDLS, YYNGEE. Trimming removed 0 bases at V and 2 bases at J, with 12 bases between. The CDR3 contains 15 residues.

The chain has TRBV9 and TRBJ2-7, with TRBD1 as a possible D gene (5 bases). CDR3 size: 14 residues. Trimming took 1 base from V and 3 from J, leaving 11 bases between them. CDR1 and CDR2 (germline): SGDLS, YYNGEE. CDR3 DNA sequence: TGTGCCAGCAGCGTACAGAGTACAGGCTACGAGCAGTACTTC. It yields the protein CASSVQSTGYEQYF.

This clonotype turned up a few times. The chain has TRBV30 and TRBJ1-1; no reliable D call. The CDR3 covers 11 residues. CDR1 and CDR2 from the germline V gene are GTSNPN and SVGIG (reference sequence). V was trimmed by 4 bases and J by 4 bases, leaving 7 bases between them. The CDR3 nucleotides are TGTGCCTGGACAGGAGTCACTGAAGCTTTCTTT. It is translated as CAWTGVTEAFF.

This clonotype was recorded many times. The chain recombines TRBV7-2 with TRBJ2-3; 12 bases are shared with TRBD2. Per germline, CDR1 SGHTA and CDR2 FQGNSA. The CDR3 is 17 residues long. Losses at the gene ends were 1 base for V and 0 bases for J; bases not matched to a gene: 2. CDR3 DNA sequence: TGTGCCAGCAGCTTAGATGGGACTAGCGGGAGCACAGATACGCAGTATTTT. This codes for CASSLDGTSGSTDTQYF.

The CDR3 coding sequence is TGCAGCATCCTTGGGGGAGGGAACACTGAAGCTTTCTTT. Amino acid sequence: CSILGGGNTEAFF. The rearrangement joins TRBV29-1 to TRBJ1-1, with D possibly matching TRBD1 (5 bases). From germline, CDR1 is SQVTM and CDR2 ANQGSEA. The CDR3 has 13 residues. V was trimmed by 8 bases and J by 1 base, leaving 14 bases between them.